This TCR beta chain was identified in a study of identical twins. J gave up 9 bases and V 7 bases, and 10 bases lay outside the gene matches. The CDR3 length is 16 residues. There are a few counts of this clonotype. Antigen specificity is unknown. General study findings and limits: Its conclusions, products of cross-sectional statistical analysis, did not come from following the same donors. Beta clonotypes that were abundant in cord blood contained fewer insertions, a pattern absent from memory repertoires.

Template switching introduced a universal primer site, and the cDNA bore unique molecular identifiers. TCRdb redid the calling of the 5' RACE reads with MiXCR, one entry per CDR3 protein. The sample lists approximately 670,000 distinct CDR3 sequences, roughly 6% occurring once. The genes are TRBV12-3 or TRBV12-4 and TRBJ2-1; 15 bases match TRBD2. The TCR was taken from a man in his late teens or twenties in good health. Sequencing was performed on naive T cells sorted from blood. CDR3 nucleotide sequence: TGTGCCAGCATCCTAGATGGACTAGCGGGAGGGGGTGAGCAGTTCTTC. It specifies CASILDGLAGGGEQFF.